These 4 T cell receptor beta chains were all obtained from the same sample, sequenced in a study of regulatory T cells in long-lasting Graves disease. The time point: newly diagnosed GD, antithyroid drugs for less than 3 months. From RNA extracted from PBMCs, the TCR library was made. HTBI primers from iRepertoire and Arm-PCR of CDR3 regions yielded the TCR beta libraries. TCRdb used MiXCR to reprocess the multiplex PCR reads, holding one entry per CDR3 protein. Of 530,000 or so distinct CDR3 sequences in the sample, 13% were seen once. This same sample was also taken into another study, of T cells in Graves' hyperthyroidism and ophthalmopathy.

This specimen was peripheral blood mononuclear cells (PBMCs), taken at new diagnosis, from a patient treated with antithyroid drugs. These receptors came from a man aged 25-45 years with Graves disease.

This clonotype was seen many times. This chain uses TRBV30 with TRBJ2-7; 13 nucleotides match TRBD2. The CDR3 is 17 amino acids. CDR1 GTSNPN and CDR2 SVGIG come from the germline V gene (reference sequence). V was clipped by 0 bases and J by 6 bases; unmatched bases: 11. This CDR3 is CAWSVPIGLAGEGEQYF. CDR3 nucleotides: TGTGCCTGGAGTGTACCGATCGGACTAGCGGGAGAAGGCGAGCAGTACTTC. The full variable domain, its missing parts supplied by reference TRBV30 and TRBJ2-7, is SQTIHQWPATLVQPVGSPLSLECTVEGTSNPNLYWYRQAAGRGLQLLFYSVGIGQISSEVPQNLSASRPQDRQFILSSKKLLLSDSGFYLCAWSVPIGLAGEGEQYFGPGTRLTVT.

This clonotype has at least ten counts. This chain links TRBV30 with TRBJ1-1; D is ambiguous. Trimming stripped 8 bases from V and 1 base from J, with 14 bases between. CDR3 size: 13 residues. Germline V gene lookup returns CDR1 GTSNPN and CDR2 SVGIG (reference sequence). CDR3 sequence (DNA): TGTGCCGGATGGGAGGGCGGGAACACTGAAGCTTTCTTT. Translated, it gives CAGWEGGNTEAFF.

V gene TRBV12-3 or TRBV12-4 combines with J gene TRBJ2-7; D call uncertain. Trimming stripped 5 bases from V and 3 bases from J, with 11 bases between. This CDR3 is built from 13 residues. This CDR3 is CASSPLWGYEQYF. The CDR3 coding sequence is TGTGCCAGCAGTCCCTTGTGGGGCTACGAGCAGTACTTC.

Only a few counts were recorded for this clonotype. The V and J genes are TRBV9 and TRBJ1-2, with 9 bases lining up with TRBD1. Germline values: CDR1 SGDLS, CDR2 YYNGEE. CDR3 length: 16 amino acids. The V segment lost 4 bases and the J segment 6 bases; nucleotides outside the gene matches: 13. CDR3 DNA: TGTGCCAGCAGCCCTAGTGATCAGGGACAGGGACATGGCTACACCTTC. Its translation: CASSPSDQGQGHGYTF.